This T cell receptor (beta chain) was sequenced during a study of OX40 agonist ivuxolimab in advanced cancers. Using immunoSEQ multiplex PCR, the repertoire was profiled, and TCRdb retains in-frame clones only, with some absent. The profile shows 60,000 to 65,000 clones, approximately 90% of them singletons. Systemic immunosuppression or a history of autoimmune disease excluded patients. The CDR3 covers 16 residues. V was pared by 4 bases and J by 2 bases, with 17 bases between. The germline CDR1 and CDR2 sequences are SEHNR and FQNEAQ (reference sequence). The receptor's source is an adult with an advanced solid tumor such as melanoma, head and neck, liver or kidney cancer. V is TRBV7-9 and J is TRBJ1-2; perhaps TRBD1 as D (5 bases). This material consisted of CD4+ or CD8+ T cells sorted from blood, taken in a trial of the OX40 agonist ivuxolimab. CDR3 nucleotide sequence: TGTGCCAGCAGCTCACACGAACAGGTCCCCAACTATGGCTACACCTTC. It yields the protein CASSSHEQVPNYGYTF.